The 21 T cell receptor beta chains listed next were all sequenced from one sample in a study of long-term antiretroviral therapy in people with HIV. Version v3.0 of the immunoSEQ assay was performed at survey level. Produced via immunoSEQ multiplex PCR; TCRdb's table is partial and in-frame only. The sample records some 16,000 clones, over 65% being singletons. Sequenced material: unsorted PBMCs, taken 2.1 years after starting antiretroviral therapy. These TCRs come from a man aged 40-49 years with HIV.

The V gene is TRBV13, the J gene TRBJ2-1; the match to TRBD1 covers 12 bases. With V trimmed by 5 bases and J by 8 bases, 7 bases remained unmatched. The CDR3 totals 15 residues. In germline, CDR1 is PRHDT, CDR2 FYEKMQ (reference sequence). Here the CDR3 DNA reads TGTGCCAGCAGCCACCCGGGACAGGGGGCGTATGAGCAGTTCTTC. Its translation is CASSHPGQGAYEQFF.

This clone is termed medium-sized (0.01 to 0.1%). This rearrangement joins TRBV6-1 to TRBJ1-2; D is unclear. Germline assignment: CDR1 MNHNS and CDR2 SASEGT. Deletions cut 7 bases from V and 4 bases from J, with 10 bases between. This CDR3 contains 12 residues. CDR3 DNA: TGTGCCAGCACTTGGGGTTCCTATGGCTACACCTTC. Amino acid sequence: CASTWGSYGYTF.

The chain combines TRBV5-1 with TRBJ1-6; D unclear. This CDR3 is built from 16 residues. The germline gives CDR1 SGHRS, CDR2 YFSETQ. The V end was cut by 0 bases, the J end by 6 bases, with 13 bases between. CDR3 protein: CASSLAMGAGNSPLHF. CDR3 DNA: TGCGCCAGCAGCTTGGCTATGGGAGCGGGTAATTCACCCCTCCACTTT.

The CDR3 loop reads CAWSVRQGARYPNVLTF. Here the CDR3 DNA reads TGTGCCTGGAGTGTGCGTCAGGGGGCGCGGTACCCCAACGTCCTGACTTTC. The chain employs TRBV30 and TRBJ2-6, with 8 bases that match TRBD1. CDR1 and CDR2 from the germline V gene are GTSNPN and SVGIG (reference sequence). The CDR3 sequence is 17 residues long. The J segment lost 8 bases and the V segment lost 0 bases, leaving 12 bases of the junction unmatched.

The genes are TRBV5-5 and TRBJ2-2; D is possibly TRBD2 (6 bases). CDR1 SGHKS and CDR2 YYEKEE come from the germline V gene (reference sequence). CDR3 length: 15 amino acids. V dropped 0 bases and J dropped 1 base, with 7 bases sitting between them. The CDR3 protein is CASSLGGENTGELFF. The CDR3 nucleotides are TGTGCCAGCAGCTTGGGGGGGGAGAACACCGGGGAGCTGTTTTTT.

In its sample, this clone is large. The chain uses TRBV6-5 and TRBJ1-1; the match to TRBD1 covers 7 bases. The V gene's germline CDR1 is MNHEY and CDR2 SVGAGI. The CDR3 covers 13 residues. Trimming cost V 4 bases and J 5 bases; bases outside gene matches: 4. CDR3 coding DNA: TGTGCCAGCAGTTTCACAGGGGAGACTGAAGCTTTCTTT. Its translation: CASSFTGETEAFF.

This chain connects TRBV5-1 to TRBJ1-2, with no clear D. CDR1 is SGHRS and CDR2 is YFSETQ in the germline V gene. The V end was cut by 0 bases, the J end by 2 bases, with 8 bases between. The CDR3 runs to 14 residues. CDR3 nucleotide sequence: TGCGCCAGCAGCTTGGGAGGGAAAAACTATGGCTACACCTTC. It yields the protein CASSLGGKNYGYTF. Combining the CDR3 with reference TRBV5-1 and TRBJ1-2 gives the whole variable domain KAGVTQTPRYLIKTRGQQVTLSCSPISGHRSVSWYQQTPGQGLQFLFEYFSETQRNKGNFPGRFSGRQFSNSRSEMNVSTLELGDSALYLCASSLGGKNYGYTFGSGTRLTVV.

V usage is TRBV2 and J usage is TRBJ1-1, with TRBD1 matching 9 bases. V lost 6 bases, J lost 4 bases, and 9 bases stayed unmatched. CDR1 and CDR2 from the germline V gene are SNHLY and FYNNEI. The CDR3 is made up of 15 amino acids. In nucleotides, the CDR3 is TGTGCCAGCAGCTTAGGGACAGGGAGGGGCACTGAAGCTTTCTTT. Translating it yields CASSLGTGRGTEAFF.

The rearrangement uses TRBV4-1 and TRBJ1-4; 10 positions match TRBD1. CDR1 and CDR2 from the germline V gene are MGHRA and YSYEKL. J was trimmed by 8 bases and V by 2 bases; bases with no gene match: 5. This CDR3 region has 15 residues. The CDR3 DNA sequence: TGCGCCAGCAGCCAAAAGACAGGGGGCGAGGAAAAACTGTTTTTT. Residues: CASSQKTGGEEKLFF.

This clone was detected a few times. The rearrangement joins TRBV5-1 to TRBJ2-2; the D is unclear. This CDR3 is built from 14 residues. Germline V gives CDR1 SGHRS, CDR2 YFSETQ. Trimming shortened V by 3 bases and J by 5 bases, and 11 bases separated the two germline ends. The CDR3 protein is CASSSPGDTGELFF. The DNA of the CDR3 is TGCGCCAGCAGCTCCCCAGGTGATACCGGGGAGCTGTTTTTT. The full variable domain, with the rest looked up from reference TRBV5-1 and TRBJ2-2, is KAGVTQTPRYLIKTRGQQVTLSCSPISGHRSVSWYQQTPGQGLQFLFEYFSETQRNKGNFPGRFSGRQFSNSRSEMNVSTLELGDSALYLCASSSPGDTGELFFGEGSRLTVL.

The table lists this clone with a few counts. CDR3 loop: CATSRSSRSTNEKLFF. The CDR3 coding sequence is TGTGCCACCAGCAGATCAAGTCGATCTACTAATGAAAAACTGTTTTTT. V usage is TRBV15 and J usage is TRBJ1-4, with D uncertain. From germline, CDR1 is LNHNV and CDR2 YYDKDF (reference sequence). V shed 2 bases and J shed 2 bases, with 12 bases lying between them. CDR3 length: 16 residues.

The rearrangement joins TRBV6-6 to TRBJ1-1, with D maybe TRBD1 (6 bases). Germline V gene data show CDR1 as MNHNY and CDR2 as SVGAGI (reference sequence). V was pared by 7 bases and J by 5 bases, with 17 bases between. The CDR3 is 14 residues long. The chain's CDR3 is CASNSATGMTEAFF. The CDR3 coding sequence is TGTGCCAGCAACTCCGCTACAGGGATGACTGAAGCTTTCTTT.

This clone was observed a single time. The chain combines TRBV6-5 with TRBJ2-2; D possibly matches TRBD1 or TRBD2 (6 bases each). The CDR3 has 15 residues. The germline gives CDR1 MNHEY, CDR2 SVGAGI. V lost 6 bases, J lost 4 bases, and 15 bases lay in between. The DNA for the CDR3 is TGTGCCAGCAGAAGGGGGGCCTGGGGCACCGGGGAGCTGTTTTTT. Its protein is CASRRGAWGTGELFF.

V is TRBV19 and J is TRBJ2-4; D may match TRBD1 or TRBD2 (6 bases each). The CDR3 is 15 residues long. V dropped 5 bases and J dropped 4 bases, with 15 bases sitting between them. Germline assignment: CDR1 LNHDA and CDR2 SQIVND (reference sequence). This CDR3 reads CASSAPTGRKNIQYF. The CDR3 DNA follows: TGTGCCAGTAGTGCCCCTACAGGGAGGAAAAACATTCAGTACTTC.

The J gene is TRBJ1-6, the V gene TRBV6-5, with D perhaps TRBD1 (5 bases). Trimming left V 0 bases short and J 12 bases short, with 18 bases between. CDR1 MNHEY and CDR2 SVGAGI come from the germline V gene. The CDR3 is made up of 16 amino acids. The CDR3 DNA follows: TGTGCCAGCAGTTACTCCGGGGCTAATCTCCTTCGACCCCTCCACTTT. Protein product: CASSYSGANLLRPLHF.

V gene TRBV5-1 combines with J gene TRBJ2-7; 10 positions agree with TRBD2. Per germline, CDR1 SGHRS and CDR2 YFSETQ. The CDR3 is 14 amino acids. Trimming removed 3 bases from V and 5 bases from J; junction bases left unmatched: 5. As DNA, the CDR3 is TGCGCCAGCAGCTCGGGACTAGCGTACGACGAGCAGTACTTC. Translating gives CASSSGLAYDEQYF.

This clone appeared once. The rearrangement joins TRBV7-9 to TRBJ2-2; tentative D call: TRBD2 (6 bases). The CDR3 is 15 amino acids. Germline CDR1 and CDR2: SEHNR and FQNEAQ (reference sequence). V gave up 2 bases and J gave up 1 base, with 8 bases separating them. This CDR3 is CASSLMGGNTGELFF. CDR3 DNA: TGTGCCAGCAGCTTAATGGGGGGGAACACCGGGGAGCTGTTTTTT.

This clone appeared a few times. The chain is built from TRBV5-1 and TRBJ1-6; a weak D match, TRBD1 (6 bases). Germline CDR1 SGHRS, CDR2 YFSETQ. Trimming took off 4 bases at V and 11 bases at J, with 13 bases between the two ends. CDR3 size: 13 residues. The CDR3: CASSPLQGTPLHF. In DNA form, the CDR3 reads TGCGCCAGCAGCCCCCTACAGGGAACACCCCTCCACTTT.

The chain links TRBV29-1 to TRBJ2-7; D gene uncertain. CDR3 length equals 13 residues. Trimming stripped 2 bases from V and 3 bases from J, with 11 bases between. The germline V gene has CDR1 SQVTM and CDR2 ANQGSEA. CDR3 DNA: TGCAGCGTTGAATACCCACCGGACTACGAGCAGTACTTC. Protein sequence: CSVEYPPDYEQYF.

This chain links TRBV10-3 with TRBJ2-7; the match to TRBD1 covers 8 bases. CDR1 ENHRY and CDR2 SYGVKD come from the germline V gene. Trimming at V came to 4 bases and at J to 1 base, leaving 6 bases not matched to a gene. The CDR3 spans 15 residues. CDR3 nucleotides: TGTGCCATCAGTGGCCCCGGACAGGGATCCTACGAGCAGTACTTC. Translation gives CAISGPGQGSYEQYF.

V gene TRBV6-6 combines with J gene TRBJ2-7; D call uncertain. Germline V gene sequence: CDR1 MNHNY, CDR2 SVGAGI (reference sequence). CDR3 length: 12 residues. Between the trimmed V and J ends, which lost 4 bases and 3 bases, there was a span of 7 bases. The CDR3 nucleotides are TGTGCCAGCAGTTCTGGGGTCTACGAGCAGTACTTC. Its protein is CASSSGVYEQYF.